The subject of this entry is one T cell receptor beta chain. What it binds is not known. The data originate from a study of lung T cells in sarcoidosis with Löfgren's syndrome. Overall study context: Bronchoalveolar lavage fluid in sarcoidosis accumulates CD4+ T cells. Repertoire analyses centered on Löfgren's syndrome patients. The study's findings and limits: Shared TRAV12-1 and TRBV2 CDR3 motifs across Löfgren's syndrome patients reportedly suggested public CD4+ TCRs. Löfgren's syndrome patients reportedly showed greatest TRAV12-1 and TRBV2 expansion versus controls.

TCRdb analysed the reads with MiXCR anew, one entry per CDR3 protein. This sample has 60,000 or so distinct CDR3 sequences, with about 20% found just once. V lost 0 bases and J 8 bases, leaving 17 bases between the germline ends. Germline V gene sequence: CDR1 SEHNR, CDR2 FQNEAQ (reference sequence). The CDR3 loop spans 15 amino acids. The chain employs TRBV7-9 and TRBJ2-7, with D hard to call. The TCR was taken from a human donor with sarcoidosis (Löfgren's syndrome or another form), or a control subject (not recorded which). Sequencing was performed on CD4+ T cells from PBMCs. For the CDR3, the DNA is TGTGCCAGCAGCTTAGCACGGGCGGCACCTCCACAGCAGTACTTC. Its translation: CASSLARAAPPQQYF.